This TCR beta chain comes out of a study of T-cell reconstitution after alpha-beta-depleted transplantation in children. This clonotype turned up a few times. Its specificity is unknown. Study observations and caveats: By about two months after transplant, alpha-beta T cells reportedly arose from several hundred graft clones that had expanded. After transplant, high TCRbeta diversity at day 60 in some patients arose from surviving recipient T cells and thymic progenitors.

Preparation of the TCRbeta library used unique molecular identifiers. TCRdb analysed the PCR reads with MiXCR anew, one entry per CDR3 protein. The sample gives approximately 270,000 distinct CDR3 sequences, 20% to 30% of which show up once; roughly 5% is in the top ten. V lost 0 bases and J lost 6, with 13 bases in between. Germline CDR1 is SGHRS and CDR2 is YFSETQ. The CDR3 spans 15 residues. The chain recombines TRBV5-1 with TRBJ2-1, with D maybe TRBD2 (6 bases). Sequenced material: PBMCs, mostly from graft donor cells, taken 360 days after TCRalphabeta/CD19-depleted stem cell transplant. This sequence was found in a female patient aged 2 to 10 who had a stem cell transplant for congenital amegakaryocytic thrombocytopenia, so the T cells may come from the graft donor. CDR3 residues: CASSLDGGAINEQFF. The CDR3 nucleotides read TGCGCCAGCAGCTTGGATGGCGGGGCCATCAATGAGCAGTTCTTC.